A selection of T cell receptor beta chains follows, all from one sample in a study of PD-1 blockade in classical Hodgkin lymphoma. Assay: immunoSEQ multiplex PCR; the TCRdb copy retains only in-frame clones and omits some. The sample records approximately 100,000 clones, around nine tenths being singletons. Sequenced here: peripheral blood mononuclear cells (PBMCs), sampled before the second cycle of nivolumab. These receptors were obtained from a human donor with classical Hodgkin lymphoma. CDR3s include the opening cysteine and the closing phenylalanine or tryptophan. The D gene is left open where the match is weak. Where a row states a size, it is once, few, many or the class of an expanded clone; other rows omit it.

>-|-|TRBV28|TRBJ2-7
TGTGCCAGCAGTTCCCCCGGGCCTTCCTACGAGCAGTACTTC
CASSSPGPSYEQYF
>-|TRBD1|TRBV9|TRBJ2-2
TGTGCCAGCAGCGTATCCGGGACAGCGAACACCGGGGAGCTGTTTTTT
CASSVSGTANTGELFF
>-|TRBD1|TRBV6-5|TRBJ2-7
TGTGCCAGCAGTGTGACAGGGTTCTCCTACGAGCAGTACTTC
CASSVTGFSYEQYF
>-|TRBD1|TRBV15|TRBJ2-5
TGTGCCACCAGCGGGTCCACAGGGGATGTCTCGTTGGCATCGAAAGAGACCCAGTACTTC
CATSGSTGDVSLASKETQYF
>-|-|TRBV11-2|TRBJ2-3
TGTGCCAGCAGCGGGGGGACGGACAGCACAGATACGCAGTATTTT
CASSGGTDSTDTQYF
>-|-|TRBV28|TRBJ2-5
TGTGCCAGCAGTTTGGTGGTCGGGGGCTGGGGAGAGACCCAGTACTTC
CASSLVVGGWGETQYF
>-|-|TRBV4-1|TRBJ2-1
TGCGCCAGCAGCCAAGAGGAAAGCGTAGCCTACAATGAGCAGTTCTTC
CASSQEESVAYNEQFF
>-|TRBD1|TRBV28|TRBJ1-2
TGTGCCAGCATGGGGGGGACAGGGGGTGGCTACACCTTC
CASMGGTGGGYTF
>once|-|TRBV10-3|TRBJ1-1
TGTGCCATCAGTGAGTCGACGGCGAACACTGAAGCTTTCTTT
CAISESTANTEAFF
>-|-|TRBV14|TRBJ1-1
TGTGCCAGCAGCCAAGATTTCCTTGGCCAGAAGGTCACCCCGAACACTGAAGCTTTCTTT
CASSQDFLGQKVTPNTEAFF
>-|-|TRBV7-8|TRBJ1-6
TGTGCCAGCAGCGGCCTGAATTCACCCCTCCACTTT
CASSGLNSPLHF
>-|TRBD2|TRBV6-6|TRBJ2-1
TGTGCCAGCAGCCTGGGACTAGCGAGCTCCTACAATGAGCAGTTCTTC
CASSLGLASSYNEQFF
>-|-|TRBV7-2|TRBJ2-5
TGTGCCAGCAGCCAACAATGGGACCAAGAGACCCAGTACTTC
CASSQQWDQETQYF
>-|-|TRBV7-6|TRBJ1-1
TGTGCCAGCAGCCTCCCGGCTGTGTATCGGGTTGAGGCTTTCTTT
CASSLPAVYRVEAFF
>-|TRBD1|TRBV5-1|TRBJ1-2
TGCGCCAGCAGCCCCGACAGGGGGCGCGACTATGGCTACACCTTC
CASSPDRGRDYGYTF
>once|TRBD1|TRBV7-6|TRBJ2-7
TGTGCCAGCAGCACCCGGACAGGGGGCAGGTTCGAGCAGTACTTC
CASSTRTGGRFEQYF
>-|-|TRBV5-4|TRBJ2-5
TGTGCCAGCAGCTTCGGTAGGGGGGCAGAGACCCAGTACTTC
CASSFGRGAETQYF
>-|-|TRBV30|TRBJ1-2
TGTGCCTGGGACAGAGCCTATGGCTACACCTTC
CAWDRAYGYTF
>-|-|TRBV2|TRBJ1-1
TGTGCCAGCCCCGGGGATTGGTTTGGGGGAGGCACTGAAGCTTTCTTT
CASPGDWFGGGTEAFF
>-|-|TRBV6-5|TRBJ1-2
TGTGCCAGCAGTTACGTGAGGGACACTGAAGGCTACACCTTC
CASSYVRDTEGYTF
>-|-|TRBV7-2|TRBJ2-7
TGTGCCAGCAGCTTAGCGCGGGCATCCTACGAGCAGTACTTC
CASSLARASYEQYF
>few|-|TRBV4-2|TRBJ1-1
TGTGCCAGCAGCCGCCGACAGGAGTCTTTCTTT
CASSRRQESFF
>-|-|TRBV6-5|TRBJ2-7
TGTGCCAGCAGTGAACTGGAGGGCCGGTACTTC
CASSELEGRYF
>-|-|TRBV7-9|TRBJ2-2
TGTGCCAGCAGCTTAGGGCAGGGTCCCGGGGAGCTGTTTTTT
CASSLGQGPGELFF
>-|-|TRBV6-6|TRBJ1-3
TGTGCCAGCAGTTTCCTCGGGGCGGGAAACCGAAACACCATATATTTT
CASSFLGAGNRNTIYF
>-|-|TRBV20-1|TRBJ2-5
TGCAGTGCTAGCCATGGGGAGACCCAGTACTTC
CSASHGETQYF
>-|-|TRBV7-9|TRBJ1-1
TGTGCCAGCAGCTCCGGACGCCCGAACACTGAAGCTTTCTTT
CASSSGRPNTEAFF
>once|-|TRBV7-2|TRBJ1-2
TGTGCCAGCAGCTTAGCGTCGTCACAGTATGGCTACACCTTC
CASSLASSQYGYTF
>-|TRBD1|TRBV27|TRBJ1-1
TGTGCCAGCAGTTTATCGAAACAGGGGGCAGGAAATATGAACACTGAAGCTTTCTTT
CASSLSKQGAGNMNTEAFF
>-|-|TRBV7-2|TRBJ2-5
TGTGCCAGCAGCTTGGTCCTCCAAGAGACCCAGTACTTC
CASSLVLQETQYF
>-|-|TRBV12-5|TRBJ1-2
TGTGCTAGTGGTTTGGTATTCACCTTTAATGGCTACACCTTC
CASGLVFTFNGYTF
>-|-|TRBV19|TRBJ1-2
TGTGCCAGTAGTATCTTCGGGGCAGATGGCTACACCTTC
CASSIFGADGYTF
>-|-|TRBV28|TRBJ2-7
TGTGCCAGCAGTTTCGATTCAGGGTACTACGAGCAGTACTTC
CASSFDSGYYEQYF
>-|TRBD1|TRBV28|TRBJ1-6
TGTGCCAGCAGTTACCCGACAGGGGGGATCTATAATTCACCCCTCCACTTT
CASSYPTGGIYNSPLHF
>-|TRBD1|TRBV6-5|TRBJ1-5
TGTGCCAGCAGCGGGACAGGCCAGGGGCCCCAGCATTTT
CASSGTGQGPQHF
>-|TRBD1|TRBV6-6|TRBJ1-4
TGTGCCAGCAGCCGGACAGGGGGACAGGAAAAACTGTTTTTT
CASSRTGGQEKLFF
>-|-|TRBV2|TRBJ1-2
TGTGCCAGCAGATCAACAGGGAGAGGAAACTATGGCTACACCTTC
CASRSTGRGNYGYTF
>-|TRBD2|TRBV7-2|TRBJ2-7
TGTGCCAGCAGCTTAGCCCTAGCGGGGGGGCAAGTCGAGCAGTACTTC
CASSLALAGGQVEQYF
>once|-|TRBV29-1|TRBJ2-2
TGCAGCGTTGAACTCGCCGGGGAGCTGTTTTTT
CSVELAGELFF
>-|-|TRBV2|TRBJ1-1
TGTGCCAGCAGGAAGGACGGCATGAACACTGAAGCTTTCTTT
CASRKDGMNTEAFF
>-|TRBD1|TRBV10-3|TRBJ2-2
TGTGCCAGCAGGGGGATTGACACCGGGGAGCTGTTTTTT
CASRGIDTGELFF
>-|-|TRBV5-1|TRBJ1-6
TGCGCCAGCAGCTTGAGGCAGGGTGGACGGTTGCCATTCGTGGATAATTCACCCCTCCACTTT
CASSLRQGGRLPFVDNSPLHF
>once|TRBD1|TRBV7-6|TRBJ1-1
TGTGCCAGCAGCTTAACCACAGGGGAAGGTGCTTTCTTT
CASSLTTGEGAFF
>-|-|TRBV7-9|TRBJ1-4
TGTGCCAGCAGCTCAGGGGCATCAACTAATGAAAAACTGTTTTTT
CASSSGASTNEKLFF
>-|TRBD1|TRBV5-1|TRBJ1-2
TGCGCCAGCAGCTTGGCAGGGGGCGACTATGGCTACACCTTC
CASSLAGGDYGYTF
>-|TRBD2|TRBV4-2|TRBJ2-5
TGTGCCAGCAGCCAAGATCAGGTGGGACTAGCGGGGGAAGAGACCCAGTACTTC
CASSQDQVGLAGEETQYF
>-|-|TRBV7-6|TRBJ2-1
TGTGCCAGCAGCTTAGGGCCCCTCGCCAATGAGCAGTTCTTC
CASSLGPLANEQFF
>-|-|TRBV30|TRBJ1-1
TGTGCCTGGGGCTTGGTTTCGAACACTGAAGCTTTCTTT
CAWGLVSNTEAFF
>-|-|TRBV6-6|TRBJ1-1
TGTGCCAGCAGTTACGGGGGGTCCCAAGCTTTCTTT
CASSYGGSQAFF
>-|-|TRBV5-1|TRBJ2-3
TGCGCCAGCAGCCGGGGATCTTGGGCAGACACAGATACGCAGTATTTT
CASSRGSWADTDTQYF
>-|-|TRBV4-2|TRBJ1-6
TGTGCCAGCAGCCCAGAACAGGGATCTTCTTCACCCCTCCACTTT
CASSPEQGSSSPLHF
>-|-|TRBV19|TRBJ1-5
TGTGCCAGTAGTACCGGACAGACCCTCATTAATCAGCCCCAGCATTTT
CASSTGQTLINQPQHF
>-|-|TRBV6-5|TRBJ2-3
TGTGCCAGCAGTTACTCGGTTAGCACAGATACGCAGTATTTT
CASSYSVSTDTQYF
>-|-|TRBV5-6|TRBJ2-7
TGTGCCAGCAGCCGTGACAGTAGGAACGAGCAGTACTTC
CASSRDSRNEQYF
>-|TRBD1|TRBV27|TRBJ1-1
TGTGCCAGCAGTTTCCTCCGCCGGGACAGCCCCATGAACACTGAAGCTTTCTTT
CASSFLRRDSPMNTEAFF
>-|-|TRBV18|TRBJ2-5
TGTGCCAGCTCACCAAATCTACAAGAGACCCAGTACTTC
CASSPNLQETQYF
>once|TRBD1|TRBV5-1|TRBJ1-4
TGCGCCAGCAGCCTTACCGGGACAGGCAATGAAAAACTGTTTTTT
CASSLTGTGNEKLFF
>once|TRBD1|TRBV5-1|TRBJ2-2
TGCGCCAGCAGCCGCCACCCCGGGACAGTTAACACCGGGGAGCTGTTTTTT
CASSRHPGTVNTGELFF
>-|-|TRBV5-5|TRBJ1-4
TGTGCCAGCAGCTCCTCGACAGCCTTTGCAACTAATGAAAAACTGTTTTTT
CASSSSTAFATNEKLFF
>once|-|TRBV28|TRBJ1-5
TGTGCCAGCAGTACCCAATCCTATTATAGCAATCAGCCCCAGCATTTT
CASSTQSYYSNQPQHF